This entry features one T cell receptor (beta chain) sequence. This entry is derived from a study of blood T cells in healthy people across ages. This CDR3 spans 14 amino acids. Germline V gene sequence: CDR1 SGDLS, CDR2 YYNGEE. The use of a sample-barcoded 5' primer and a J-beta primer mix characterized a second PCR of about 6 to 11 cycles. Every sample gave at least 2.5 million paired-end reads containing CDR3. TCRdb itself ran the 5' RACE reads through MiXCR, one entry per CDR3 protein. The table lists 650,000 to 1,000,000 distinct CDR3 sequences, about 37% of them singletons. Sequencing used blood. V usage is TRBV9 and J usage is TRBJ2-4, with D unresolved. The J call is uncertain, as TRBJ2-7 better fits the DNA end. The sequence was obtained from a man between 18 and 29 years old in good health. As DNA, the CDR3 is TGTGCCAGCAGCGTTAGTTTCTCCAGCTACGAGCAGTACTTC. Its protein is CASSVSFSSYEQYF.